These T cell receptor beta chains were read from a single sample in a study of T cells in Graves' hyperthyroidism and ophthalmopathy. TCRdb reprocessed the multiplex PCR reads with MiXCR, giving one entry per CDR3 protein. The data show nearly 600,000 distinct CDR3 sequences, with approximately 15% seen just once and around 5.4% held by the top ten. Sequencing input: blood. The receptors originated from a woman in her 30s with Graves' hyperthyroidism that later progressed to Graves' ophthalmopathy. Each CDR3 is given with its conserved first and last residue. The D gene is left open where the match is weak. Where a row states a size, it is once, few, many or the class of an expanded clone; other rows omit it.

size	V	D	J	CDR3	DNA
many	TRBV2	-	TRBJ1-1	CASTSNPGPNTEAFF	TGTGCCAGCACCTCGAATCCGGGACCGAACACTGAAGCTTTCTTT
many	TRBV20-1	TRBD2	TRBJ2-3	CSARIGLGTDTQYF	TGCAGTGCTAGAATCGGACTAGGCACAGATACGCAGTATTTT
many	TRBV29-1	-	TRBJ1-3	CSVDPINSGNTIYF	TGCAGCGTGGACCCTATCAACTCTGGAAACACCATATATTTT
many	TRBV27	TRBD1	TRBJ2-1	CASSLWGQSYNEQFF	TGTGCCAGCAGTTTATGGGGACAGTCCTACAATGAGCAGTTCTTC
many	TRBV27	-	TRBJ2-1	CASSTSYEQFF	TGTGCCAGCAGTACGAGCTATGAGCAGTTCTTC
-	TRBV2	TRBD2	TRBJ2-1	CASSDAASGYNEQFF	TGTGCCAGCAGTGACGCGGCTAGCGGATACAATGAGCAGTTCTTC
few	TRBV29-1	TRBD1	TRBJ2-7	CSVGTGRRYEQYF	TGCAGCGTGGGGACAGGTAGGCGGTACGAGCAGTACTTC
-	TRBV27	-	TRBJ1-5	CASSGHGNSNQPQHF	TGTGCCAGCTCGGGACACGGAAATAGCAATCAGCCCCAGCATTTT
few	TRBV18	-	TRBJ1-1	CASSPGDGGAFF	TGTGCCAGCTCACCCGGTGATGGGGGGGCTTTCTTT
many	TRBV28	-	TRBJ1-5	CASSLLLNSNQPQHF	TGTGCCAGCAGTTTACTGCTTAATAGCAATCAGCCCCAGCATTTT
few	TRBV9	TRBD2	TRBJ2-1	CASSVRLAGGGSYNEQFF	TGTGCCAGCAGCGTCCGACTAGCGGGAGGCGGCTCCTACAATGAGCAGTTCTTC
few	TRBV19	-	TRBJ1-5	CASSIGVMRGGSSNQPQHF	TGTGCCAGTAGTATAGGGGTGATGAGGGGGGGCTCTAGCAATCAGCCCCAGCATTTT
many	TRBV6-1	TRBD1	TRBJ1-1	CASRPQGGLNTEAFF	TGTGCCAGCAGACCCCAGGGGGGCCTGAACACTGAAGCTTTCTTT
many	TRBV2	-	TRBJ1-1	CASSVGMRNTEAFF	TGTGCCAGCAGTGTGGGGATGAGGAACACTGAAGCTTTCTTT
many	TRBV11-2	-	TRBJ2-1	CASSSDVYNEQFF	TGTGCCAGCAGCTCGGACGTCTACAATGAGCAGTTCTTC
-	TRBV19	-	TRBJ2-1	CASSREATAQWNEQFF	TGTGCCAGTAGTCGAGAAGCGACCGCCCAGTGGAATGAGCAGTTCTTC
many	TRBV6-1	-	TRBJ1-2	CASNSGDYTANYGYTF	TGTGCCAGCAATTCGGGGGACTACACCGCGAACTATGGCTACACCTTC
many	TRBV3-1	-	TRBJ1-1	CASSQAGVLHTEAFF	TGTGCCAGCAGCCAAGCTGGTGTTTTGCACACTGAAGCTTTCTTT
many	TRBV7-2	TRBD2	TRBJ2-2	CASSRTRTNTGELFF	TGTGCCAGCAGCAGGACTAGAACGAACACCGGGGAGCTGTTTTTT
few	TRBV18	-	TRBJ2-7	CASSPPSGGRIYEQYF	TGTGCCAGCTCACCACCGTCCGGGGGGCGCATCTACGAGCAGTACTTC
few	TRBV7-9	-	TRBJ2-7	CASSPAANYEQYF	TGTGCCAGCAGCCCCGCCGCAAACTACGAGCAGTACTTC
few	TRBV5-1	TRBD2	TRBJ2-2	CASSVRLAGVGTGELFF	TGCGCCAGCAGCGTAAGACTAGCGGGAGTAGGAACCGGGGAGCTGTTTTTT
many	TRBV20-1	TRBD1	TRBJ2-5	CSASNGQGSWETQYF	TGCAGTGCTAGTAATGGACAGGGGAGTTGGGAGACCCAGTACTTC
many	TRBV6-5	-	TRBJ2-7	CASSYKDGPYEQYF	TGTGCCAGCAGTTACAAAGATGGGCCGTACGAGCAGTACTTC
many	TRBV7-8	TRBD1	TRBJ2-1	CASSYGTDPQFF	TGTGCCAGCAGCTACGGGACAGACCCGCAGTTCTTC
many	TRBV11-3	TRBD2	TRBJ2-1	CASSSDNQAGGKNNEQFF	TGTGCCAGCAGCTCAGACAACCAAGCGGGAGGGAAAAACAATGAGCAGTTCTTC
many	TRBV28	TRBD1	TRBJ1-2	CASSLQTGGNYGYTF	TGTGCCAGCAGTTTACAGACAGGGGGTAACTATGGCTACACCTTC
many	TRBV28	-	TRBJ1-1	CASWGRRSLWGTEAFF	TGTGCCTCCTGGGGACGGAGATCATTGTGGGGGACTGAAGCTTTCTTT
few	TRBV12-3/TRBV12-4	-	TRBJ1-2	CASSPGTGYTF	TGTGCCAGCAGCCCCGGGACAGGCTACACCTTC
many	TRBV2	-	TRBJ1-1	CASRRGTEAFF	TGTGCCAGCAGGAGGGGTACTGAAGCTTTCTTT
many	TRBV30	-	TRBJ1-4	CAWSPQGGSEKLFF	TGTGCCTGGAGTCCCCAGGGTGGTAGTGAAAAACTGTTTTTT
many	TRBV10-3	TRBD1	TRBJ2-1	CAISESVGTGYEQFF	TGTGCCATCAGTGAGTCAGTTGGGACAGGCTATGAGCAGTTCTTC
few	TRBV5-4	-	TRBJ2-5	CASRGPLRETQYF	TGTGCCAGCAGGGGCCCTCTGCGCGAGACCCAGTACTTC
many	TRBV11-2	-	TRBJ2-7	CASSFGITYEQYF	TGTGCCAGCAGCTTTGGAATTACCTACGAGCAGTACTTC
many	TRBV6-1	-	TRBJ2-3	CASSDPGQGVADTQYF	TGTGCCAGCAGTGACCCGGGCCAGGGCGTCGCAGATACGCAGTATTTT
many	TRBV19	-	TRBJ1-2	CASSIDSSGYTF	TGTGCCAGTAGTATAGACTCAAGTGGCTACACCTTC
many	TRBV30	-	TRBJ2-5	CAWTGQPQETQYF	TGTGCCTGGACAGGACAGCCTCAAGAGACCCAGTACTTC
-	TRBV6-5	-	TRBJ2-7	CASSYSDGSYEQYF	TGTGCCAGCAGTTACTCGGACGGCTCCTACGAGCAGTACTTC
many	TRBV6-1	-	TRBJ1-2	CASSEFRMDGYTF	TGTGCCAGCAGTGAATTCAGAATGGATGGCTACACCTTC
once	TRBV7-6	-	TRBJ2-3	CASSPRESRSDTQYF	TGTGCCAGCAGCCCTAGAGAGAGCCGATCAGATACGCAGTATTTT
many	TRBV20-1	TRBD2	TRBJ2-2	CSASPVLAGITGELFF	TGCAGTGCTAGCCCAGTGTTAGCGGGAATTACCGGGGAGCTGTTTTTT
many	TRBV12-3/TRBV12-4	-	TRBJ2-5	CASSPSSGETQYF	TGTGCCAGCAGTCCTAGCTCAGGGGAGACCCAGTACTTC
-	TRBV19	TRBD1	TRBJ1-2	CASRDRDRGYGYTF	TGTGCCAGTAGAGACCGGGACAGGGGCTATGGCTACACCTTC
many	TRBV19	-	TRBJ1-5	CASSIWGANNQPQHF	TGTGCCAGTAGTATCTGGGGGGCCAACAATCAGCCCCAGCATTTT
-	TRBV19	-	TRBJ1-4	CASSSGLRGEKLFF	TGTGCCAGTAGCTCCGGATTACGGGGTGAAAAACTGTTTTTT
many	TRBV15	-	TRBJ1-1	CATSSREATEAFF	TGTGCCACCAGCAGCCGGGAAGCCACTGAAGCTTTCTTT
many	TRBV20-1	TRBD1	TRBJ1-4	CSARVWRQGAGEKLFF	TGCAGTGCTAGAGTGTGGCGTCAGGGGGCCGGGGAAAAACTGTTTTTT
-	TRBV19	TRBD1	TRBJ1-4	CASSFPDRGEKLFF	TGTGCCAGCTCCTTCCCCGACAGGGGTGAAAAACTGTTTTTT
few	TRBV19	-	TRBJ2-1	CASSAGYSEQFF	TGTGCCAGTAGCGCGGGATACAGTGAGCAGTTCTTC
many	TRBV3-1	TRBD2	TRBJ2-3	CASSRVAGNTQYF	TGTGCCAGCAGCAGGGTAGCGGGCAATACGCAGTATTTT
-	TRBV16	-	TRBJ1-3	CASSQSIARKGNTIYF	TGTGCCAGCAGCCAATCGATTGCCAGAAAAGGAAACACCATATATTTT
many	TRBV27	-	TRBJ1-3	CASSPASEGLGNTIYF	TGTGCCAGCAGTCCGGCCTCTGAGGGTTTGGGAAACACCATATATTTT
many	TRBV30	-	TRBJ2-3	CAWSRYTDTQYF	TGTGCCTGGAGTCGATACACAGATACGCAGTATTTT
few	TRBV27	TRBD1	TRBJ2-4	CASSFSGQENIQYF	TGTGCCAGCAGTTTCTCGGGACAGGAAAACATTCAGTACTTC
-	TRBV10-1	-	TRBJ2-7	CASSEETIDEQYF	TGCGCCAGCAGTGAGGAGACTATCGACGAGCAGTACTTC
many	TRBV12-3/TRBV12-4	TRBD1	TRBJ1-5	CASSDQVTGSSQPQHF	TGTGCCAGCAGTGACCAGGTGACAGGGAGTAGTCAGCCCCAGCATTTT